This record covers a single T cell receptor (beta chain). This record comes from a study of T-cell memory formation after mild COVID-19. TCRdb re-analysed the 5' RACE reads in MiXCR, keeping a single row per CDR3 protein. The top ten hold under 25% of the sample, which has around 340,000 distinct CDR3 sequences, over 13% seen once. The CDR3 runs to 12 residues. Germline CDR1 is MNHEY and CDR2 is SVGAGI. Trimming removed 5 bases from V and 7 bases from J, with 11 bases in between. The specimen was PBMCs or a T cell subset sorted from them (not recorded which). The V call is TRBV6-5, the J call TRBJ1-2; D might be TRBD1 (5 bases). This receptor was identified in a man aged 18 to 29 who had mild COVID-19 (a few samples of this study predate the infection). Cell type and time point are not known. The CDR3, as DNA: TGTGCCAGCAGTGATCTGACAGTTGGCTACACCTTC. It translates to CASSDLTVGYTF.